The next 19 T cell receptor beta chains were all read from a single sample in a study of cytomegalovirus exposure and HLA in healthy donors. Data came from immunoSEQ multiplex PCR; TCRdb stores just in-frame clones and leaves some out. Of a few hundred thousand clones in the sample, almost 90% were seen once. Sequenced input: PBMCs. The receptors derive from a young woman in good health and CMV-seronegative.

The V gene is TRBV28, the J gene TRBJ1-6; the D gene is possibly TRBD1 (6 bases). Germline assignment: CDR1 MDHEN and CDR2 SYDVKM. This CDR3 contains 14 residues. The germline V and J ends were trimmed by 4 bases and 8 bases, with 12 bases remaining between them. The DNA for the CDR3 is TGTGCCAGCAGTTCCACAGGGCGGGATTCACCCCTCCACTTT. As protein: CASSSTGRDSPLHF.

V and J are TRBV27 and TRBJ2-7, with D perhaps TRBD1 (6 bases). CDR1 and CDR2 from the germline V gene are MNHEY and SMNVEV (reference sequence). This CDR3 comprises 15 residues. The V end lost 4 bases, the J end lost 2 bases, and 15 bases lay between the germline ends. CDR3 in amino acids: CASSSLGQHPYEQYV. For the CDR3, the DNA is TGTGCCAGCAGTTCTCTTGGACAGCACCCCTACGAGCAGTACGTC.

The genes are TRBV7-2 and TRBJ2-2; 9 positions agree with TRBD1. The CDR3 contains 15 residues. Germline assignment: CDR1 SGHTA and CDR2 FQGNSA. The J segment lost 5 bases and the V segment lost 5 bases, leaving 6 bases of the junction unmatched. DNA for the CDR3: TGTGCCAGCAGCCGGGACAGGGCATTGACCGGGGAGCTGTTTTTT. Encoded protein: CASSRDRALTGELFF.

The CDR3 DNA is TGTGCCATCAGCCCCGACAGGGCGAACACTGAAGCTTTCTTT. Amino acid sequence: CAISPDRANTEAFF. V gene TRBV10-3 combines with J gene TRBJ1-1, with 7 bases matching TRBD1. Per the germline V gene, CDR1 is ENHRY and CDR2 is SYGVKD. The CDR3 sequence is 14 residues long. V lost 6 bases, J lost 1 base, and 5 bases stayed unmatched.

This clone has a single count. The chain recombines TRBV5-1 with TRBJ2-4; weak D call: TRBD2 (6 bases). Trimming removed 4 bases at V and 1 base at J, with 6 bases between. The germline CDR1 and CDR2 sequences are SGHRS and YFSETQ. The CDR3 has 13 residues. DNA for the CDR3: TGCGCCAGCAGCGGGGGGGCCAAAAACATTCAGTACTTC. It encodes CASSGGAKNIQYF. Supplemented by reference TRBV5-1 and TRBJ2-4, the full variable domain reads KAGVTQTPRYLIKTRGQQVTLSCSPISGHRSVSWYQQTPGQGLQFLFEYFSETQRNKGNFPGRFSGRQFSNSRSEMNVSTLELGDSALYLCASSGGAKNIQYFGAGTRLSVL.

The CDR3 nucleotides read TGTGCCAGCAAGCGATTTGGGAGCTCCTACGAGCAGTACTTC. Protein product: CASKRFGSSYEQYF. This chain joins TRBV27 and TRBJ2-7, with a tentative D call TRBD2 (5 bases). Germline CDR1 and CDR2: MNHEY and SMNVEV (reference sequence). CDR3 length: 14 residues. The V and J ends lost 7 bases and 0 bases respectively, with 13 bases between them.

In nucleotides, the CDR3 is TGCGCCAGCAGATCGACGGGGACAGTAGGCGAAGGGCAGTACGTC. It is translated as CASRSTGTVGEGQYV. The V gene is TRBV5-1, the J gene TRBJ2-7, with TRBD1 identical over 7 bases. The CDR3 contains 15 residues. Germline values: CDR1 SGHRS, CDR2 YFSETQ. V lost 5 bases to trimming and J lost 9 bases; unmatched junction nucleotides: 17.

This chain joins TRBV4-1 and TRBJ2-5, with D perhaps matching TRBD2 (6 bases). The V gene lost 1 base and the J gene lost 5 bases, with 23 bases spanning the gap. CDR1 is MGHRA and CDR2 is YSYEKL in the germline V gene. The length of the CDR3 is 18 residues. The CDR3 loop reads CASSQAALGGAGFETQYF. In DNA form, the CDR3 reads TGCGCCAGCAGCCAAGCGGCGCTAGGAGGGGCAGGGTTCGAGACCCAGTACTTC.

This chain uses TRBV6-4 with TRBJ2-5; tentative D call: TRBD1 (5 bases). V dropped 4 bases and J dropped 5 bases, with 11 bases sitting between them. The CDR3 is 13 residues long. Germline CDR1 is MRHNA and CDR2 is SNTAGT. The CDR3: CASSVGEGETQYF. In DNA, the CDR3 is TGTGCCAGCAGTGTAGGGGAAGGGGAGACCCAGTACTTC.

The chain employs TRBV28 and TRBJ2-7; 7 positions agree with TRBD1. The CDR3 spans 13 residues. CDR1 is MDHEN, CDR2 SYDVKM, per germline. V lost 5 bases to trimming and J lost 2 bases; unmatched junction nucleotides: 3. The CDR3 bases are TGTGCCAGCAGTAGGACAGGAACCTACGAGCAGTACGTC. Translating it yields CASSRTGTYEQYV.

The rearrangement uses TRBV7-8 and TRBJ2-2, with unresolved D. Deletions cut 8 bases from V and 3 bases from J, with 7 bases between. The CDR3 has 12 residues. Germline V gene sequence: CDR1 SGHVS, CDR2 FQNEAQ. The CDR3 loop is CASFGHTGELFF. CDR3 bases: TGTGCCAGCTTTGGCCACACCGGGGAGCTGTTTTTT.

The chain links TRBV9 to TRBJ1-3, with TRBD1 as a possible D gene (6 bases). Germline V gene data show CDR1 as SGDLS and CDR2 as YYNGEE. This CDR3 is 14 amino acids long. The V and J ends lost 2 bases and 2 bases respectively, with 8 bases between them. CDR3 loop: CASSVGQPGNTIYF. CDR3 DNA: TGTGCCAGCAGCGTCGGACAGCCTGGAAACACCATATATTTT.

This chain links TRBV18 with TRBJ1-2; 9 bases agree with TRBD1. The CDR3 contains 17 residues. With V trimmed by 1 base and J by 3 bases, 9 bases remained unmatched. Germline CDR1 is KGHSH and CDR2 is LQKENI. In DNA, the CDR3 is TGTGCCAGCTCACCACGAAAGGGGACAGGGTATGACTATGGCTACACCTTC. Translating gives CASSPRKGTGYDYGYTF.

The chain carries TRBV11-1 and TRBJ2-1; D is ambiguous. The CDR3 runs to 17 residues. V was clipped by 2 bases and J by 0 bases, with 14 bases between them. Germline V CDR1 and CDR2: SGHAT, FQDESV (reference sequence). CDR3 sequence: CASSLMSTYSSYNEQFF. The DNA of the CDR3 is TGTGCCAGCAGCTTAATGTCTACTTACAGCTCCTACAATGAGCAGTTCTTC.

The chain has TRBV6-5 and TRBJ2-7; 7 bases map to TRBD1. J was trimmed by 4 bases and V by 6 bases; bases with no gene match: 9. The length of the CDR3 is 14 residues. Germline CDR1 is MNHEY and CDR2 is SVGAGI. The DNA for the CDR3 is TGTGCCAGCAGGACCGGGACAGCACGATACGAGCAGTACTTC. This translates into CASRTGTARYEQYF.

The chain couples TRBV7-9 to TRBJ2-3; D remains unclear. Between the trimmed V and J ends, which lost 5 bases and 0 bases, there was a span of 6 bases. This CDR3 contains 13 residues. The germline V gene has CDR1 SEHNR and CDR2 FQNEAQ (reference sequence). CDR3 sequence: CASSITSTDTQYF. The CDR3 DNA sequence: TGTGCCAGCAGCATAACAAGCACAGATACGCAGTATTTT.

The DNA for the CDR3 is TGTGCCAGCAGCTGGACTAGCGTCCGAGAGACCCAGTACTTC. It specifies CASSWTSVRETQYF. The chain links TRBV11-2 to TRBJ2-5, with TRBD2 identical over 9 bases. This CDR3 is 14 amino acids long. Germline trimming cut 4 bases from V and 4 bases from J; bases unmatched to any gene: 4. Germline CDR1 SGHAT, CDR2 FQNNGV. The full variable domain, its missing parts supplied by reference TRBV11-2 and TRBJ2-5, is EAGVAQSPRYKIIEKRQSVAFWCNPISGHATLYWYQQILGQGPKLLIQFQNNGVVDDSQLPKDRFSAERLKGVDSTLKIQPAKLEDSAVYLCASSWTSVRETQYFGPGTRLLVL.

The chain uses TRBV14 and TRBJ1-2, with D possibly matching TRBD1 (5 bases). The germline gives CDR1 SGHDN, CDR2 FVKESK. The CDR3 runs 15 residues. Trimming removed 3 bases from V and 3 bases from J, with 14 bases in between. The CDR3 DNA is TGTGCCAGCAGCCATGTCACGGGGGGATACTATGGCTACACCTTC. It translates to CASSHVTGGYYGYTF. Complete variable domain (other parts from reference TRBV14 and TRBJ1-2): EAGVTQFPSHSVIEKGQTVTLRCDPISGHDNLYWYRRVMGKEIKFLLHFVKESKQDESGMPNNRFLAERTGGTYSTLKVQPAELEDSGVYFCASSHVTGGYYGYTFGSGTRLTVV.

CDR3 protein: CASSAGTGYGGYTF. In nucleotides, the CDR3 is TGTGCCAGCAGCGCCGGGACAGGGTATGGCGGCTACACCTTC. The rearrangement links TRBV9 to TRBJ1-2, with 9 bases matching TRBD1. CDR1 SGDLS and CDR2 YYNGEE come from the germline V gene. V lost 3 bases to trimming and J lost 8 bases; unmatched junction nucleotides: 8. The CDR3 is 14 residues long.